Detailed here is one TCR beta chain. Antigen unknown. This entry is derived from a study of OX40 agonist ivuxolimab in advanced cancers. Turning to the study itself: Allowance was made for prior anti-PD-1, anti-PD-L1 or anti-CTLA-4 therapy, and approximately 40% had some. General study findings and limits: Expanded clones belonging to CD8+ T cells outnumbered, on average, those of CD4+. The antigens recognized by the expanded peripheral T cells, that is their antigen specificity, were not determined.

Sequencing used immunoSEQ multiplex PCR; TCRdb keeps in-frame clones, though not all of them. The sample includes some 66,000 clones, roughly four fifths of them seen just once. In germline, CDR1 is SQVTM, CDR2 ANQGSEA. V dropped 4 bases and J dropped 0 bases, with 7 bases sitting between them. This CDR3 is 14 amino acids long. The chain recombines TRBV29-1 with TRBJ2-6; maybe TRBD2 (5 bases). The sequences come from CD4+ or CD8+ T cells sorted from blood, collected in a trial of the OX40 agonist ivuxolimab. The sequence came from an adult with an advanced solid tumor such as melanoma, head and neck, liver or kidney cancer. Here the CDR3 DNA reads TGCAGCGTTGCTCGGGACTCTGGGGCCAACGTCCTGACTTTC. This sequence encodes CSVARDSGANVLTF.